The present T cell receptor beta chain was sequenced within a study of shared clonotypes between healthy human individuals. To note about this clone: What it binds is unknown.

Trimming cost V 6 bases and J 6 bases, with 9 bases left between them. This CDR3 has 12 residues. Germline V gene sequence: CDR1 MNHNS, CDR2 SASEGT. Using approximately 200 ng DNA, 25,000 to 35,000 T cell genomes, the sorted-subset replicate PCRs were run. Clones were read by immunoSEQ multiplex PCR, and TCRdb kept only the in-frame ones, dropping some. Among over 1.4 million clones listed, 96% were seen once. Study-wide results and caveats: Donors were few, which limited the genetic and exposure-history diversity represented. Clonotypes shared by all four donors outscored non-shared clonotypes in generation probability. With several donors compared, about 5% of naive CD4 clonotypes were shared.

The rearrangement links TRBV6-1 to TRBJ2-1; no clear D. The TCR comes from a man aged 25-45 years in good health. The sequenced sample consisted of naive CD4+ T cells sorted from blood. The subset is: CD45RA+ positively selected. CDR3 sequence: CASSKTRNEQFF. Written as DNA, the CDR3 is TGTGCCAGCAGCAAAACGCGCAATGAGCAGTTCTTC.